These 31 T cell receptor beta chains were sequenced from one sample in a study of neurological immune-mediated disorders. TCRdb fed the 5' RACE reads into MiXCR, producing one record per CDR3 protein. This sample yields about 54,000 distinct CDR3 sequences, of which under 4.5% are seen a single time; 1.5% to 2% belongs to the top ten. The sequenced sample was CD4+ T cells from blood. The source of these receptors is a woman aged 40 to 49 with multiple sclerosis.

This clonotype was recorded at least ten times. The chain couples TRBV4-2 to TRBJ2-1; TRBD1 is a possible D gene (6 bases). Germline CDR1 reads LGHNA; CDR2 reads YNFKEQ. The CDR3 has 16 amino acids. Trimming removed 4 bases from V and 8 bases from J, with 21 bases in between. CDR3 amino acids: CASSPRSTTGEDEQFF. Written as DNA, the CDR3 is TGTGCCAGCAGCCCTCGGAGCACGACAGGTGAAGATGAGCAGTTCTTC.

The sample holds many counts of this clonotype. The chain joins TRBV15 to TRBJ2-1; TRBD2 matches 10 bases. Germline lookup yields CDR1 LNHNV and CDR2 YYDKDF (reference sequence). J gave up 1 base and V 5 bases, and 8 bases lay outside the gene matches. CDR3 length: 17 amino acids. The chain's CDR3 is CATSRPAGGLSYNEQFF. In DNA, the CDR3 is TGTGCCACCAGCCGCCCAGCGGGGGGGCTGTCCTACAATGAGCAGTTCTTC. Using reference TRBV15 and TRBJ2-1 for the parts outside the CDR3, the full variable domain is DAMVIQNPRYQVTQFGKPVTLSCSQTLNHNVMYWYQQKSSQAPKLLFHYYDKDFNNEADTPDNFQSRRPNTSFCFLDIRSPGLGDTAMYLCATSRPAGGLSYNEQFFGPGTRLTVL.

This clonotype was seen many times. The chain joins TRBV5-1 to TRBJ1-5; no clear D gene. Germline loops: CDR1 SGHRS, CDR2 YFSETQ. Deletions cut 4 bases from V and 1 base from J, with 12 bases between. This CDR3 spans 15 amino acids. CDR3 nucleotides: TGCGCCAGCAGCGAATTCACGGGGAGCAATCAGCCCCAGCATTTT. Its translation is CASSEFTGSNQPQHF. Full variable domain (missing parts from reference TRBV5-1 and TRBJ1-5): KAGVTQTPRYLIKTRGQQVTLSCSPISGHRSVSWYQQTPGQGLQFLFEYFSETQRNKGNFPGRFSGRQFSNSRSEMNVSTLELGDSALYLCASSEFTGSNQPQHFGDGTRLSIL.

This clonotype was observed many times. V usage is TRBV12-3 or TRBV12-4 and J usage is TRBJ2-7; tentatively, D is TRBD2 (7 bases). The CDR3 totals 16 residues. Trimming cost V 4 bases and J 3 bases, with 19 bases left between them. This chain's CDR3 is CASSYWGGAGGYEQYF. The DNA of the CDR3 is TGTGCCAGCAGTTATTGGGGGGGCGCGGGTGGCTACGAGCAGTACTTC.

This clonotype was recorded many times. The rearrangement links TRBV12-3 or TRBV12-4 to TRBJ2-3; a weak D match, TRBD1 (6 bases). CDR3 length: 15 residues. The V gene lost 1 base and the J gene lost 6 bases, with 14 bases spanning the gap. CDR3 amino acids: CASSLELGQIDTQYF. CDR3 coding DNA: TGTGCCAGCAGTTTAGAGCTAGGACAGATCGATACGCAGTATTTT.

This clonotype came up many times. This chain joins TRBV5-1 and TRBJ1-2, with a weak D call TRBD1 (6 bases). V lost 5 bases, J lost 5 bases, and 16 bases lay in between. This CDR3 is built from 14 residues. Looked up from germline, CDR1 is SGHRS and CDR2 is YFSETQ. The CDR3 DNA sequence: TGCGCCAGCAGGCCTGGGTGGGGGCCATATGGCTACACCTTC. Protein product: CASRPGWGPYGYTF.

A single count supports this clonotype. Sequence at one end of the junction differs from germline and may be a read error. The rearrangement links TRBV11-2 to TRBJ1-1; D is uncertain. CDR1 is SGHAT, CDR2 FQNNGV, per germline. This CDR3 is built from 13 residues. The CDR3 coding sequence is TGTGTCAGCAGCTTAGGCTGGCATAATGAAGCTTTCTTT. It codes for CVSSLGWHNEAFF.

This clonotype appeared many times. The chain carries TRBV5-1 and TRBJ1-1; D not resolved. The CDR3 is 15 residues long. Germline-derived CDR1 and CDR2 are SGHRS and YFSETQ. V shed 3 bases and J shed 1 base, with 13 bases lying between them. CDR3 sequence reads: CASSSRPSGNTEAFF. CDR3 coding DNA: TGCGCCAGCAGCTCGAGGCCCTCAGGGAACACTGAAGCTTTCTTT.

This clonotype appeared many times. The chain carries TRBV29-1 and TRBJ1-1; D possibly corresponds to TRBD1 (6 bases). This CDR3 is built from 10 residues. The germline V gene encodes CDR1 SQVTM and CDR2 ANQGSEA. The V gene lost 5 bases and the J gene lost 7 bases, with 8 bases spanning the gap. The DNA of the CDR3 is TGCAGCGTTTGGACAGTTGAAGCTTTCTTT. Its protein product is CSVWTVEAFF.

This chain uses TRBV7-9 with TRBJ2-1; possibly TRBD1 or TRBD2 for D (5 bases each). Germline CDR1 SEHNR, CDR2 FQNEAQ (reference sequence). The V and J ends lost 5 bases and 12 bases respectively, with 20 bases between them. There are 14 residues in the CDR3. Here the CDR3 DNA reads TGTGCCAGCAGCCCGCGGAATGGGGGTTCTACGCAGTTCTTC. It codes for CASSPRNGGSTQFF.

In this sample, this clonotype turned up many times. This chain uses TRBV5-1 with TRBJ2-1, with 8 bases aligning to TRBD2. Germline V gene sequence: CDR1 SGHRS, CDR2 YFSETQ. This CDR3 has 16 residues. J lost 5 bases, V lost 0 bases, and 7 bases had no gene match. CDR3: CASSLDGGAYDNEQFF. CDR3 sequence (DNA): TGCGCCAGCAGCTTGGACGGGGGGGCCTACGACAATGAGCAGTTCTTC.

This clonotype came up many times. The chain employs TRBV6-6 and TRBJ1-4; D remains unclear. The germline CDR1 and CDR2 sequences are MNHNY and SVGAGI (reference sequence). Trimming left V 5 bases short and J 2 bases short, with 12 bases between. This CDR3 has 15 amino acids. The CDR3 nucleotides are TGTGCCAGCAGTCCAGGAATCGGGACTAATGAAAAACTGTTTTTT. Its translation is CASSPGIGTNEKLFF.

In its sample, this clonotype was seen many times. V and J are TRBV5-1 and TRBJ2-2, with 9 bases aligning to TRBD2. The CDR3 consists of 17 residues. Germline V CDR1 and CDR2: SGHRS, YFSETQ. V was clipped by 4 bases and J by 5 bases; unmatched bases: 12. The CDR3 DNA follows: TGCGCCAGCAGCACGCGGCCGGGACTAGCACGAACCGGGGAGCTGTTTTTT. Encoded protein: CASSTRPGLARTGELFF.

This clonotype was seen many times. The chain links TRBV29-1 to TRBJ2-3, with TRBD1 matching 7 bases. The germline CDR1 and CDR2 sequences are SQVTM and ANQGSEA. The CDR3 extends over 14 amino acids. V shed 6 bases, J shed 0 bases, and the junction held 6 bases outside the gene matches. Here the CDR3 DNA reads TGCAGCGTCCTCCGGGACAGAAGCACAGATACGCAGTATTTT. It specifies CSVLRDRSTDTQYF.

This clonotype was picked up many times. V gene TRBV6-5 combines with J gene TRBJ2-1; D might be TRBD1 (6 bases). CDR1 is MNHEY and CDR2 is SVGAGI in the germline V gene. The CDR3 has 15 residues. The V end lost 6 bases, the J end lost 3 bases, and 15 bases lay between the germline ends. CDR3 nucleotide sequence: TGTGCCAGCAGATTCGCCGGGACAAGCTACAATGAGCAGTTCTTC. Encoded protein: CASRFAGTSYNEQFF.

Many counts were recorded for this clonotype. The CDR3 loop reads CASSGKGGHSYEQYF. As DNA, the CDR3 is TGTGCCAGCAGCGGTAAGGGGGGTCACTCCTACGAGCAGTACTTC. This sequence joins TRBV7-9 and TRBJ2-7; D assignment may be TRBD1 or TRBD2 (6 bases each). This CDR3 is built from 15 residues. Trimming pared 5 bases from V and 0 bases from J, leaving 14 bases between. The germline V gene has CDR1 SEHNR and CDR2 FQNEAQ (reference sequence).

This clonotype was detected ten times or more. V gene TRBV12-3 or TRBV12-4 combines with J gene TRBJ2-2; possibly TRBD1 for D (5 bases). V was pared by 4 bases and J by 0 bases, with 15 bases between. CDR3 length: 17 amino acids. As DNA, the CDR3 is TGTGCCAGCAGTTGGGCGCAGGGTGGGCCGAACACCGGGGAGCTGTTTTTT. Its protein is CASSWAQGGPNTGELFF.

This clonotype was recorded many times. In nucleotides, the CDR3 is TGTGCCAGCACCTCTTATGGCTCCTACGAGCAGTACTTC. Protein: CASTSYGSYEQYF. V usage is TRBV6-5 and J usage is TRBJ2-7; D gene unclear. V dropped 7 bases and J dropped 0 bases, with 10 bases sitting between them. Germline CDR1 reads MNHEY; CDR2 reads SVGAGI. CDR3 length: 13 amino acids.

In this sample, this clonotype turned up many times. The chain combines TRBV12-3 or TRBV12-4 with TRBJ2-2, with 11 bases aligning to TRBD2. V shed 2 bases and J 0 bases; nucleotides not matched to a gene: 17. The CDR3 sequence is 22 residues long. Written as DNA, the CDR3 is TGTGCCAGCAGTTTACGGGGATATCTTTCGACTAGCGGGGCTGCGAACACCGGGGAGCTGTTTTTT. This encodes CASSLRGYLSTSGAANTGELFF.

This chain links TRBV5-1 with TRBJ2-5; D might be TRBD2 (6 bases). The CDR3 sequence is 16 residues long. Germline V CDR1 and CDR2: SGHRS, YFSETQ. Trimming took off 3 bases at V and 5 bases at J, with 20 bases between the two ends. The DNA for the CDR3 is TGCGCCAGCAGCTCATTTCCGGGACCAGGAGGGGAGACCCAGTACTTC. It specifies CASSSFPGPGGETQYF. The whole variable domain, filled in from reference TRBV5-1 and TRBJ2-5, reads KAGVTQTPRYLIKTRGQQVTLSCSPISGHRSVSWYQQTPGQGLQFLFEYFSETQRNKGNFPGRFSGRQFSNSRSEMNVSTLELGDSALYLCASSSFPGPGGETQYFGPGTRLLVL.

The table lists this clonotype with many counts. The rearrangement uses TRBV4-2 and TRBJ2-3, with 14 bases lining up with TRBD2. There are 18 residues in the CDR3. Germline V lookup: CDR1 LGHNA, CDR2 YNFKEQ. V trimming: 1 base; J trimming: 6 bases; junction bases outside the gene matches: 9. The CDR3 is CASSQGKGLAGAVDTQYF. The CDR3 nucleotides read TGTGCCAGCAGCCAAGGAAAGGGACTAGCGGGGGCCGTGGATACGCAGTATTTT.

The table lists this clonotype with many counts. The chain joins TRBV11-2 to TRBJ1-2, with D maybe TRBD1 (5 bases). V lost 1 base and J 6 bases, leaving 18 bases between the germline ends. Per the germline V gene, CDR1 is SGHAT and CDR2 is FQNNGV. The CDR3 is made up of 16 amino acids. CDR3 residues: CASSLALRGPWDGYTF. The CDR3 region has the DNA TGTGCCAGCAGCTTAGCTCTGCGGGGACCCTGGGATGGCTACACCTTC.

This clonotype was recorded at least ten times. The rearrangement uses TRBV18 and TRBJ2-4, with a possible D match to TRBD1 (6 bases). Germline assignment: CDR1 KGHSH and CDR2 LQKENI. The CDR3 length is 14 residues. Trimming stripped 2 bases from V and 5 bases from J, with 10 bases between. The CDR3 sequence: CASSPVTGQNIQYF. In DNA form, the CDR3 reads TGTGCCAGCTCACCAGTGACAGGCCAAAACATTCAGTACTTC.

This clonotype was detected many times. The chain employs TRBV5-1 and TRBJ2-1; D unclear. The V end was cut by 4 bases, the J end by 2 bases, with 10 bases between. Germline loops: CDR1 SGHRS, CDR2 YFSETQ. This CDR3 comprises 14 residues. This CDR3 is CASSPETAYNEQFF. CDR3 DNA: TGCGCCAGCAGCCCAGAGACGGCCTACAATGAGCAGTTCTTC.

This clonotype was seen ten or more times. V and J are TRBV4-2 and TRBJ1-2, with TRBD1 identical over 7 bases. CDR3 length equals 14 residues. Germline V gene sequence: CDR1 LGHNA, CDR2 YNFKEQ. V shed 4 bases and J 4 bases; nucleotides not matched to a gene: 6. CDR3 in DNA: TGTGCCAGCAGCCTAGACAGGGTCTCCTATGGCTACACCTTC. This translates into CASSLDRVSYGYTF.

This clonotype was counted ten times or more. V is TRBV20-1 and J is TRBJ1-1, with D tentatively TRBD1 (6 bases). This CDR3 is 12 amino acids long. The V end lost 3 bases, the J end lost 7 bases, and 12 bases lay between the germline ends. Germline CDR1 DFQATT, CDR2 SNEGSKA (reference sequence). The CDR3 loop is CSASNGGREAFF. CDR3 bases: TGCAGTGCTAGTAATGGGGGGCGTGAAGCTTTCTTT.

This clonotype was counted many times. The rearrangement uses TRBV5-1 and TRBJ2-1; tentative D call: TRBD1 (5 bases). With 1 base removed from V and 1 base from J, the gap between germline ends came to 9 bases. This CDR3 region has 15 residues. Per the germline V gene, CDR1 is SGHRS and CDR2 is YFSETQ. The CDR3: CASSLSTGSYNEQFF. The DNA of the CDR3 is TGCGCCAGCAGCTTGAGTACAGGATCCTACAATGAGCAGTTCTTC.

This clonotype occurred many times. V gene TRBV3-1 combines with J gene TRBJ2-7, with D unclear. Looked up from germline, CDR1 is LGHDT and CDR2 is YNNKEL (reference sequence). V was pared by 1 base and J by 4 bases, with 5 bases between. The CDR3 extends over 12 amino acids. CDR3 in DNA: TGTGCCAGCAGCCAAGTAAGATACGAGCAGTACTTC. Its translation: CASSQVRYEQYF.

This clonotype was seen at least ten times. This chain joins TRBV5-8 and TRBJ2-7; TRBD2 matches at 7 bases. Germline CDR1 reads SGHTS; CDR2 reads YDEGEE. The CDR3 runs to 15 residues. Losses at the gene ends were 4 bases for V and 2 bases for J; bases not matched to a gene: 9. The CDR3 bases are TGTGCCAGCAGCACCCCTAGCGGTGACACCTACGAGCAGTACTTC. Protein: CASSTPSGDTYEQYF.

Many counts were recorded for this clonotype. The chain employs TRBV10-3 and TRBJ2-6; D unclear. Germline-derived CDR1 and CDR2 are ENHRY and SYGVKD. This CDR3 region has 14 residues. With 9 bases removed from V and 0 bases from J, the gap between germline ends came to 9 bases. CDR3 amino acids: CAMADFSGANVLTF. The CDR3 DNA reads as TGTGCCATGGCAGATTTCTCTGGGGCCAACGTCCTGACTTTC.

In this sample, this clonotype turned up many times. This chain uses TRBV3-1 with TRBJ1-1; 7 nucleotides line up with TRBD1. Germline trimming cut 7 bases from V and 0 bases from J; bases unmatched to any gene: 5. From germline, CDR1 is LGHDT and CDR2 YNNKEL (reference sequence). CDR3 size: 14 residues. Here the CDR3 reads CASKRDSLNTEAFF. The DNA for the CDR3 is TGTGCCAGCAAAAGGGACAGCTTGAACACTGAAGCTTTCTTT.